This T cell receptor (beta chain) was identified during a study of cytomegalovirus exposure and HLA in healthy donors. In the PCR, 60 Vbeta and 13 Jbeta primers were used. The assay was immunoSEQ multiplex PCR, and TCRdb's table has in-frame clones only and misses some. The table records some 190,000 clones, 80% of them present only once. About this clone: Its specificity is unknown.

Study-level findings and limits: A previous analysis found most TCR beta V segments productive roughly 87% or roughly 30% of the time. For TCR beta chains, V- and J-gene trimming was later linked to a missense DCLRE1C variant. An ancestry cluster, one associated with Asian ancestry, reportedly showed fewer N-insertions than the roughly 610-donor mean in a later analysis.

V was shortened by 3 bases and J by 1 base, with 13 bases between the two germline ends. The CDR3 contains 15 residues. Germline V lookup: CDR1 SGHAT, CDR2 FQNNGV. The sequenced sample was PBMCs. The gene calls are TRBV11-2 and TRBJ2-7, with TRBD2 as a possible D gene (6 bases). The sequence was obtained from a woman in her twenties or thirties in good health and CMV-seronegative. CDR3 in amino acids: CASSFSLGGSYEQYF. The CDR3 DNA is TGTGCCAGCAGCTTCTCATTGGGGGGTTCCTACGAGCAGTACTTC.